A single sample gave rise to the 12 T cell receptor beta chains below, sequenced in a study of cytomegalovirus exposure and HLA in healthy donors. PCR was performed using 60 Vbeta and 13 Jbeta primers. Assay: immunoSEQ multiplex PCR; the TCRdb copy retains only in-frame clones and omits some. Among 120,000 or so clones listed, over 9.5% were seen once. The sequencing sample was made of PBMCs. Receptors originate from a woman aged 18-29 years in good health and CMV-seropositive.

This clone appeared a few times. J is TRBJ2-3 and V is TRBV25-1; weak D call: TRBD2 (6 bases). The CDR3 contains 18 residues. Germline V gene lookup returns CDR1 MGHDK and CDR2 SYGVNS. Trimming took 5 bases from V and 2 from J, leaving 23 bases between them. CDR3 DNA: TGTGCCAGCAGTCCCCTCCCACCGGGACTCAAGAACACAGATACGCAGTATTTT. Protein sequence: CASSPLPPGLKNTDTQYF. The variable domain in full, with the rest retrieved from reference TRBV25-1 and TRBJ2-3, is EADIYQTPRYLVIGTGKKITLECSQTMGHDKMYWYQQDPGMELHLIHYSYGVNSTEKGDLSSESTVSRIRTEHFPLTLESARPSHTSQYLCASSPLPPGLKNTDTQYFGPGTRLTVL.

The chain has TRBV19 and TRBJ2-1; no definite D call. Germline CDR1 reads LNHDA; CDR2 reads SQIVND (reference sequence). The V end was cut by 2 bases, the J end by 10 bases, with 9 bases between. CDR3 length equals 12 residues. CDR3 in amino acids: CASSITMREQFF. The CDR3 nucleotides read TGTGCCAGTAGTATAACTATGAGGGAGCAGTTCTTC.

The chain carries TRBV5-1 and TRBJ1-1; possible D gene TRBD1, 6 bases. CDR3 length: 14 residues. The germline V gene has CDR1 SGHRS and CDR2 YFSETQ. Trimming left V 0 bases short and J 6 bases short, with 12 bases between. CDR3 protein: CASSLEDSWAEAFF. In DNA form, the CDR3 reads TGCGCCAGCAGCTTGGAGGACAGTTGGGCTGAAGCTTTCTTT.

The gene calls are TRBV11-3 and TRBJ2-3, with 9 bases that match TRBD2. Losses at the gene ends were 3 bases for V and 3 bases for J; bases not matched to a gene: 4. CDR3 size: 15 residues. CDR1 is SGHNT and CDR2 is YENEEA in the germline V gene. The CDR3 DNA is TGTGCCAGCAGCTTGGGGACTAGCAATACAGATACGCAGTATTTT. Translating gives CASSLGTSNTDTQYF.

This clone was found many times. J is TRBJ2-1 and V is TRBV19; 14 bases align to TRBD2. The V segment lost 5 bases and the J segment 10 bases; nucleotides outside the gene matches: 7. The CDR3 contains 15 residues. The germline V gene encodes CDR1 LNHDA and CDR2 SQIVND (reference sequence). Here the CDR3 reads CASSPGTSGRWEQFF. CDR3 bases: TGTGCCAGTAGTCCCGGGACTAGCGGGAGATGGGAGCAGTTCTTC.

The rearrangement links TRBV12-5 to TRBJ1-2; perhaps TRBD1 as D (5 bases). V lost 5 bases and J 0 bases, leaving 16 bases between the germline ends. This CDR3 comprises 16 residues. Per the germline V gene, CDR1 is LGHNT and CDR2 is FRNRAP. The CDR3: CASGPPPTDSNYGYTF. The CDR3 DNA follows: TGTGCTAGTGGTCCGCCTCCGACAGACTCTAACTATGGCTACACCTTC.

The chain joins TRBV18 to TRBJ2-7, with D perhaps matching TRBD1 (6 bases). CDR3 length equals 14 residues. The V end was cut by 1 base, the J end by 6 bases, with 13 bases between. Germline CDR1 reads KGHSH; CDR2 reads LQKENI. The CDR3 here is CASSPQDSPIEQYF. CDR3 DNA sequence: TGTGCCAGCTCACCACAGGACAGTCCTATCGAGCAGTACTTC.

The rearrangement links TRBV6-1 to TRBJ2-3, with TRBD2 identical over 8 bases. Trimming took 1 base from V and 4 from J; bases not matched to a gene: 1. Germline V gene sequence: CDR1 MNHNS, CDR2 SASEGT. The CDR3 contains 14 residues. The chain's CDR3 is CASSEVGRADTQYF. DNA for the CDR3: TGTGCCAGCAGTGAAGTCGGGAGGGCAGATACGCAGTATTTT.

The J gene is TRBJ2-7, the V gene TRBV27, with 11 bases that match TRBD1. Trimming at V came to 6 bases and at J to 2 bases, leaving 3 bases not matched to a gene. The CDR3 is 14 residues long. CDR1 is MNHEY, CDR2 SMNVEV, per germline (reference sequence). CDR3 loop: CASRPGQGAYEQYF. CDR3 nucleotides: TGTGCCAGCAGGCCGGGACAGGGGGCCTACGAGCAGTACTTC.

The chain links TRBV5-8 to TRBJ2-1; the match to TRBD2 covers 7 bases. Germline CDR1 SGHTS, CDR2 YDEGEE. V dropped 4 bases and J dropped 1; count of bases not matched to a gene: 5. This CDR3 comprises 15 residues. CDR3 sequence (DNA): TGTGCCAGCAGCCCCCCGGGGGGATCCTACAATGAGCAGTTCTTC. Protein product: CASSPPGGSYNEQFF.

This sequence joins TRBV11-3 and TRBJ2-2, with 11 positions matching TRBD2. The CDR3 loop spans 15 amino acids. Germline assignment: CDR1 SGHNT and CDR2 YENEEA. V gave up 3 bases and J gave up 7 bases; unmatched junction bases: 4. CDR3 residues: CASSFTGTSGGELFF. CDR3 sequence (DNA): TGTGCCAGCAGCTTTACAGGGACTAGCGGCGGGGAGCTGTTTTTT.

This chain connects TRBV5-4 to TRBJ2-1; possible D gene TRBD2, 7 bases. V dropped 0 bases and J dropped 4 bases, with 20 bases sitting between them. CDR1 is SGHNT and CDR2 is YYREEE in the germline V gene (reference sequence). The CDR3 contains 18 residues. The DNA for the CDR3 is TGTGCCAGCAGCTTGGGGCTAGCGGCCCAGGGGAATTACAATGAGCAGTTCTTC. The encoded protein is CASSLGLAAQGNYNEQFF.